Sequencing of this T cell receptor beta chain was carried out in a study of cytomegalovirus exposure and HLA in healthy donors. Study conclusions and caveats: The TCR clusters that emerged in the first cohort tended, a later analysis found, to co-occur in the approximately 130 validation repertoires.

Assay: immunoSEQ multiplex PCR; the TCRdb copy retains only in-frame clones and omits some. The sample records approximately 260,000 clones, 86% being singletons. The CDR3 runs to 15 residues. V gave up 4 bases and J gave up 1 base; unmatched junction bases: 4. The V gene's germline CDR1 is SGHRS and CDR2 YFSETQ. To note about this clone: Its antigen is unidentified.

Sample: PBMCs. The chain is built from TRBV5-1 and TRBJ1-1; TRBD1 matches 10 bases. The sequence was obtained from a woman in her twenties or thirties in good health and CMV-seropositive. The CDR3 DNA is TGCGCCAGCAGCGGAGACAGGGGGCGGAACACTGAAGCTTTCTTT. It translates to CASSGDRGRNTEAFF.